The clone carrying this T cell receptor (beta chain) appeared once. What it binds is unknown. This CDR3 spans 15 amino acids. Germline CDR1 is MRHNA and CDR2 is SNTAGT. J was trimmed by 7 bases and V by 2 bases; bases with no gene match: 7. This record belongs to a study of cytomegalovirus exposure and HLA in healthy donors. Turning to the study itself: Of roughly 400 genotyped donors, around 76% clustered with self-reported Caucasian donors.

The study, taken as a whole, reports: The study listed roughly 160 cytomegalovirus-associated TCR beta chains. The only immune exposure information that was available was CMV serostatus. Across donors, most TCRs were seen rarely, yet some public ones were widespread.

Use of 60 Vbeta and 13 Jbeta primers characterized the PCR. Clones were sequenced by immunoSEQ multiplex PCR, and TCRdb holds only the in-frame ones, with some missing. The profile shows some 93,000 clones, over 55% of them singletons. This TCR was sampled from a boy younger than 18 in good health and CMV-seropositive. The rearrangement links TRBV6-4 to TRBJ2-1; 8 positions agree with TRBD1. What was sequenced was PBMCs. The CDR3 loop is CASSDEQGAGNEQFF. CDR3 nucleotide sequence: TGTGCCAGCAGTGACGAGCAGGGGGCAGGGAATGAGCAGTTCTTC.